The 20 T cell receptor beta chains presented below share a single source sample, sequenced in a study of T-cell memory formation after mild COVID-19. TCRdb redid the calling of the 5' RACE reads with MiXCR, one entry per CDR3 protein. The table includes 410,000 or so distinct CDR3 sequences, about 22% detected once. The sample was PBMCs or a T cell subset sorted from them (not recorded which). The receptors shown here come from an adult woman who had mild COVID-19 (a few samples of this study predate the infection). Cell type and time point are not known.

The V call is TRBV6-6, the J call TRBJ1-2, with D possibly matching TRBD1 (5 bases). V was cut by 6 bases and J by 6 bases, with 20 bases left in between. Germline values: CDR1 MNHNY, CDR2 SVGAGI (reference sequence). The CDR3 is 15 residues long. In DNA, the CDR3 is TGTGCCAGCAGCGGAAGCGATGGGGGGTACGATGGCTACACCTTC. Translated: CASSGSDGGYDGYTF.

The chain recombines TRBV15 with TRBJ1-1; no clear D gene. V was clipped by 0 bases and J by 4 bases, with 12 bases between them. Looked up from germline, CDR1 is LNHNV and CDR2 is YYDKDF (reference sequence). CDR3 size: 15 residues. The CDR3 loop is CATSREIGSGTEAFF. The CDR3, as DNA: TGTGCCACCAGCAGAGAAATCGGGTCCGGCACTGAAGCTTTCTTT.

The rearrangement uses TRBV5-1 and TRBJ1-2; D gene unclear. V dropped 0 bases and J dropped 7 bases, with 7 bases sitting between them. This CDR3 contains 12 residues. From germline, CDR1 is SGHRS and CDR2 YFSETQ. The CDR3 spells CASSLDGGGYTF. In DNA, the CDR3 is TGCGCCAGCAGCTTGGACGGAGGTGGCTACACCTTC.

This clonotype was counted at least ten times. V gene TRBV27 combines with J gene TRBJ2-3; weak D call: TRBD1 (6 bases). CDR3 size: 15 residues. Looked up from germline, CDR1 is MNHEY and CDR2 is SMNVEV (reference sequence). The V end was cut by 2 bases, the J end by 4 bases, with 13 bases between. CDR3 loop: CASSLQGRPPDTQYF. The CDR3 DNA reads TGTGCCAGCAGTTTACAGGGGCGCCCACCAGATACGCAGTATTTT.

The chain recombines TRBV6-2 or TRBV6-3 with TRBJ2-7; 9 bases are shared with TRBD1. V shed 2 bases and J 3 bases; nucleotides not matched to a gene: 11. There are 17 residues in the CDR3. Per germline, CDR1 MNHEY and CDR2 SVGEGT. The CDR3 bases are TGTGCCAGCAGTTACAGGTACTCCCCGGGACAGGGCTACGAGCAGTACTTC. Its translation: CASSYRYSPGQGYEQYF.

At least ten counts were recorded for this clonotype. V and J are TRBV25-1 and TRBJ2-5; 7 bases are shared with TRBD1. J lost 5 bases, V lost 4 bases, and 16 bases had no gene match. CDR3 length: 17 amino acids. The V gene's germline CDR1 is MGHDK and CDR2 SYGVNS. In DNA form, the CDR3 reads TGTGCCAGCAGTGGGTCATGGGGCCACAGGGGAACGGAGACCCAGTACTTC. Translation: CASSGSWGHRGTETQYF.

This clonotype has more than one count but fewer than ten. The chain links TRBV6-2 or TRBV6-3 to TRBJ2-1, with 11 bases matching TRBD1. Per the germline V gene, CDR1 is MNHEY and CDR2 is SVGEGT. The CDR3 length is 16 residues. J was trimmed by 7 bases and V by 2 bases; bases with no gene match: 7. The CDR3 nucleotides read TGTGCCAGCAGTTACCACGGGACAGGGGGTACAAATGAGCAGTTCTTC. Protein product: CASSYHGTGGTNEQFF.

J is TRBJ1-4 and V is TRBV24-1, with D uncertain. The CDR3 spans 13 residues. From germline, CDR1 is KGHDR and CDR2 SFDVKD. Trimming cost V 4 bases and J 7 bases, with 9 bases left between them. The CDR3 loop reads CATSDPNSEKLFF. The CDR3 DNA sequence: TGTGCCACCAGTGACCCAAACTCTGAAAAACTGTTTTTT.

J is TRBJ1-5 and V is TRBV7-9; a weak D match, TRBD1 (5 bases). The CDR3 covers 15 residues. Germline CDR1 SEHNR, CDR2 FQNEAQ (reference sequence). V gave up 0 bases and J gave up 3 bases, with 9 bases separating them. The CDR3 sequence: CASSLAQGTNQPQHF. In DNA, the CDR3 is TGTGCCAGCAGCTTAGCGCAGGGAACCAATCAGCCCCAGCATTTT.

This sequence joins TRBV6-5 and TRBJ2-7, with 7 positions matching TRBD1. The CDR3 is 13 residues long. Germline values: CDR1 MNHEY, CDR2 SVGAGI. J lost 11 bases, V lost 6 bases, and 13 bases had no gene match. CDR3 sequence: CASRGTADLREYF. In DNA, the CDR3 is TGTGCCAGCAGAGGGACAGCTGACCTTAGAGAGTACTTC.

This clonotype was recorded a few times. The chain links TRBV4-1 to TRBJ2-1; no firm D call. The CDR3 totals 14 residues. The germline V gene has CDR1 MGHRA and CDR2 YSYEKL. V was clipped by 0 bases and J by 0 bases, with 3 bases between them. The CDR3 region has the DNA TGCGCCAGCAGCCAAGAAAGCTCCTACAATGAGCAGTTCTTC. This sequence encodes CASSQESSYNEQFF.

In DNA form, the CDR3 reads TGTGCCAGCAGCCCCCAAGTATCCAGCGGGAGCTACAATGAGCAGTTCTTC. Protein product: CASSPQVSSGSYNEQFF. This rearrangement joins TRBV7-3 to TRBJ2-1, with 8 bases fitting TRBD2. With V trimmed by 5 bases and J by 3 bases, 12 bases remained unmatched. Per the germline V gene, CDR1 is SGHTA and CDR2 is FQGTGA. The CDR3 runs to 17 residues. Supplemented by reference TRBV7-3 and TRBJ2-1, the full variable domain reads GAGVSQTPSNKVTEKGKYVELRCDPISGHTALYWYRQSLGQGPEFLIYFQGTGAADDSGLPNDRFFAVRPEGSVSTLKIQRTERGDSAVYLCASSPQVSSGSYNEQFFGPGTRLTVL.

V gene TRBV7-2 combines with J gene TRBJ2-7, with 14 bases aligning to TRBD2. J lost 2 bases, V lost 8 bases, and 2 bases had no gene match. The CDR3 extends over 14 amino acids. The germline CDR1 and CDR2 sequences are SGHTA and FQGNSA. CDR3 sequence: CASGGLAGAYEQYF. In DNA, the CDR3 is TGTGCCAGCGGGGGACTAGCGGGGGCCTACGAGCAGTACTTC. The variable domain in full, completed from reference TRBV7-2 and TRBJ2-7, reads GAGVSQSPSNKVTEKGKDVELRCDPISGHTALYWYRQSLGQGLEFLIYFQGNSAPDKSGLPSDRFSAERTGGSVSTLTIQRTQQEDSAVYLCASGGLAGAYEQYFGPGTRLTVT.

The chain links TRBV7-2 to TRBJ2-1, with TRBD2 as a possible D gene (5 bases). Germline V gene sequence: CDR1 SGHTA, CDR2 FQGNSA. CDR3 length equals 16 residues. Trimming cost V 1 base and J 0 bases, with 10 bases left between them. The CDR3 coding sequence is TGTGCCAGCAGCTTAGGCGGGTCAAGCTCCTACAATGAGCAGTTCTTC. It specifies CASSLGGSSSYNEQFF.

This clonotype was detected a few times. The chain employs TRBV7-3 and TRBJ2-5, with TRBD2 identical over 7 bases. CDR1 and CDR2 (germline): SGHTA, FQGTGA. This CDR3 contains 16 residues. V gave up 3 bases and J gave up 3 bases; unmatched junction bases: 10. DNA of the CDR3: TGTGCCAGCAGCTTGGGTGTGGGGGAGGGAGAAGAGACCCAGTACTTC. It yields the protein CASSLGVGEGEETQYF. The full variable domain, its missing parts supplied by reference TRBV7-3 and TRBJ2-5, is GAGVSQTPSNKVTEKGKYVELRCDPISGHTALYWYRQSLGQGPEFLIYFQGTGAADDSGLPNDRFFAVRPEGSVSTLKIQRTERGDSAVYLCASSLGVGEGEETQYFGPGTRLLVL.

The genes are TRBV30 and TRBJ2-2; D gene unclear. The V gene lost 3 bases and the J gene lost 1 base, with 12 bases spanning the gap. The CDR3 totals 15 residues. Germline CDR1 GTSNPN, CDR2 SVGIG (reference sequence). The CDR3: CAWRIGSWNTGELFF. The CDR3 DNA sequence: TGTGCCTGGAGAATCGGATCGTGGAACACCGGGGAGCTGTTTTTT.

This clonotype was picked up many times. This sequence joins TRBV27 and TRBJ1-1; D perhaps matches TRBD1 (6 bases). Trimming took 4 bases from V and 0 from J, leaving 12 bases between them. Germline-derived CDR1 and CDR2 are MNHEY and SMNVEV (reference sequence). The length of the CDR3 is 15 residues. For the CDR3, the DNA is TGTGCCAGCAGTTATAACAGGGAGATGAACACTGAAGCTTTCTTT. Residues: CASSYNREMNTEAFF.

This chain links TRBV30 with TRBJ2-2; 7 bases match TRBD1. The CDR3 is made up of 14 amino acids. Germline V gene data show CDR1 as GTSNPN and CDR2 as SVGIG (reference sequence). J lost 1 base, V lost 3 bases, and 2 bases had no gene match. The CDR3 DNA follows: TGTGCCTGGAGAAGGGACAGGAACACCGGGGAGCTGTTTTTT. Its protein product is CAWRRDRNTGELFF.

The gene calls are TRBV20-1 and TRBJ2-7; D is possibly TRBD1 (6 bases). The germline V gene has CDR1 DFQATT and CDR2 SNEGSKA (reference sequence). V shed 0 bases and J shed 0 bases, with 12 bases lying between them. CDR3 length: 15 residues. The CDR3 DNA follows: TGCAGTGCTAGAGATCAAGGGGGAATCTCCTACGAGCAGTACTTC. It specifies CSARDQGGISYEQYF.

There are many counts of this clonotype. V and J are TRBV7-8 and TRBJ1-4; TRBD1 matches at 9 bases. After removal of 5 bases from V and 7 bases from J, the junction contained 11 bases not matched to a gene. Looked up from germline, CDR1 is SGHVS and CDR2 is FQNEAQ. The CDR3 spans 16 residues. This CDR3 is CASSTSHRGPIEKLFF. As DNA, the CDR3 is TGTGCCAGCAGCACCAGCCACAGGGGGCCGATTGAAAAACTGTTTTTT.